Listed below are T cell receptor beta chains from one sample, sequenced in a study of cytomegalovirus exposure and HLA in healthy donors. Sequencing used immunoSEQ multiplex PCR; TCRdb keeps in-frame clones, though not all of them. Of 85,000 to 100,000 clones in the sample, approximately 89% were seen once. Sequences were obtained from PBMCs. Receptors originate from a man under 40 in good health and CMV-seropositive. Both conserved end residues are part of each CDR3. Fields, in order: J gene, D gene, V gene, clone size, CDR3 DNA, CDR3 protein. A D gene is named only where the DNA matches it firmly. Size is omitted from some rows. Given values are once, few, many or a class for expanded clones.

J: TRBJ1-1
D: TRBD1
V: TRBV4-2
size: few
DNA: TGTGCCAGCAGCCCAGACAGGGGGCGGTTGGGTACTGAAGCTTTCTTT
CDR3: CASSPDRGRLGTEAFF

J: TRBJ1-5
D: TRBD1
V: TRBV19
size: -
DNA: TGTGCCAGTAGTCTATGGACAGGGGATCAGCCCCAGCATTTT
CDR3: CASSLWTGDQPQHF

J: TRBJ2-3
D: TRBD2
V: TRBV5-1
size: -
DNA: TGCGCCAGCAGCAAAGGGACTAGCGGGGCGGCAGATACGCAGTATTTT
CDR3: CASSKGTSGAADTQYF

J: TRBJ2-1
D: -
V: TRBV28
size: -
DNA: TGTGCCAGCAGTTTAGTTGGGCATGAGCAGTTCTTC
CDR3: CASSLVGHEQFF

J: TRBJ2-1
D: TRBD2
V: TRBV7-9
size: -
DNA: TGTGCCAGCAGCCCCAGAATAGCGGGAGTGGGTTACAATGAGCAGTTCTTC
CDR3: CASSPRIAGVGYNEQFF

J: TRBJ1-5
D: -
V: TRBV18
size: few
DNA: TGTGCCAGCTCACCACTAAAAAGCAATCAGCCCCAGCATTTT
CDR3: CASSPLKSNQPQHF

J: TRBJ2-3
D: TRBD2
V: TRBV10-1
size: -
DNA: TGCGCCAGCAGTGGGACTAGCGGGAGTGGAACAGATACGCAGTATTTT
CDR3: CASSGTSGSGTDTQYF

J: TRBJ1-5
D: TRBD1
V: TRBV19
size: -
DNA: TGTGCCAGTTTCGGGACAGGGAGCCGCGAACCCCAGCATTTT
CDR3: CASFGTGSREPQHF

J: TRBJ1-2
D: TRBD1
V: TRBV5-1
size: once
DNA: TGCGCCAGCAGCCCCGGTCAGGGACAGGGGATACTCGGCTACACCTTC
CDR3: CASSPGQGQGILGYTF

J: TRBJ2-7
D: TRBD2
V: TRBV6-4
size: -
DNA: TGTGCCAGCAGCGAACTAGCGGGAGCTTCCTACGAGCAGTACTTC
CDR3: CASSELAGASYEQYF

J: TRBJ1-1
D: TRBD1
V: TRBV6-6
size: once
DNA: TGTGCCAGCAGCTGGACAGGGATCATGAACACTGAAGCTTTCTTT
CDR3: CASSWTGIMNTEAFF

J: TRBJ2-7
D: TRBD2
V: TRBV5-6
size: -
DNA: TGTGCCAGCAGCTTGGACGGGACTAGCGGGCCGCTATCGTCTTCCGAGCAGTACTTC
CDR3: CASSLDGTSGPLSSSEQYF

J: TRBJ2-2
D: -
V: TRBV18
size: once
DNA: TGTGCCAGCTCATCCTGGAAGGACAACGGGGAGCTGTTTTTT
CDR3: CASSSWKDNGELFF

J: TRBJ2-1
D: -
V: TRBV28
size: -
DNA: TGTGCCAGCAGTCCCGTAGGGGTGGGGTGGTTCTTC
CDR3: CASSPVGVGWFF

J: TRBJ2-7
D: TRBD2
V: TRBV11-2
size: once
DNA: TGTGCCAGCAGCTTAGTTGGAGCGGGAGCTTTTAACCTTTACTACGAGCAGTACTTC
CDR3: CASSLVGAGAFNLYYEQYF

J: TRBJ1-2
D: -
V: TRBV28
size: -
DNA: TGTGCCAGCAGTTTATGGGACTCCCGGAAGTCGGGCTACACCTTC
CDR3: CASSLWDSRKSGYTF

J: TRBJ2-1
D: TRBD2
V: TRBV19
size: -
DNA: TGTGCCAGTAGTATAGCGACTAGCGGGAGTTTTGAGCAGTTCTTC
CDR3: CASSIATSGSFEQFF

J: TRBJ1-2
D: TRBD1
V: TRBV6-6
size: -
DNA: TGTGCCAGCAGTTACACATTCAGGGGGCTAAAGGGCTACACCTTC
CDR3: CASSYTFRGLKGYTF

J: TRBJ1-3
D: TRBD1
V: TRBV25-1
size: -
DNA: TGTGCCAGCGACTCCGGCAGGGGGTTTTCAAACACCATATATTTT
CDR3: CASDSGRGFSNTIYF

J: TRBJ1-5
D: TRBD1
V: TRBV19
size: -
DNA: TGTGCCAGTAGCACAGGGGTTCTGTCGCGTGACAATCAGCCCCAGCATTTT
CDR3: CASSTGVLSRDNQPQHF

J: TRBJ2-2
D: -
V: TRBV27
size: -
DNA: TGTGCCAGCAGTGGTTACCAGGGAACCGGGGAGCTGTTTTTT
CDR3: CASSGYQGTGELFF

J: TRBJ2-5
D: TRBD1
V: TRBV27
size: -
DNA: TGTGCCAGCAGACCGGACAGGGGTGAGACCCAGTACTTC
CDR3: CASRPDRGETQYF

J: TRBJ2-7
D: TRBD1
V: TRBV7-9
size: -
DNA: TGTGCCAGCAGCCAACAGGGGATCGGCGAGCAGTACTTC
CDR3: CASSQQGIGEQYF

J: TRBJ2-5
D: -
V: TRBV6-1
size: -
DNA: TGTGCCAGCAGTGGGTGGGGCCGTCTAGAAGAGACCCAGTACTTC
CDR3: CASSGWGRLEETQYF

J: TRBJ2-7
D: TRBD1
V: TRBV7-6
size: -
DNA: TGTGCCAGCAGCCTCCTGGGGGGACAGGGGGCTACTGAGCAGTACTTC
CDR3: CASSLLGGQGATEQYF

J: TRBJ2-7
D: -
V: TRBV7-8
size: -
DNA: TGTGCCAGCAGCTTAGAGGGCGGGACCACCTACGAGCAGTACTTC
CDR3: CASSLEGGTTYEQYF

J: TRBJ2-7
D: -
V: TRBV5-4
size: -
DNA: TGTGCCAGCAGCCTGGAACAGACCTACGAGCAGTACTTC
CDR3: CASSLEQTYEQYF

J: TRBJ2-2
D: -
V: TRBV11-3
size: -
DNA: TGTGCCAGCAGCTTAGGCCCCCGCAGTCGCACCGGGGAGCTGTTTTTT
CDR3: CASSLGPRSRTGELFF

J: TRBJ2-7
D: TRBD2
V: TRBV4-1
size: -
DNA: TGCGCCAGCAGCCAACATAGCGGGAGCCCCTACGAGCAGTACTTC
CDR3: CASSQHSGSPYEQYF

J: TRBJ1-1
D: -
V: TRBV21-1
size: -
DNA: TGTGCCAGCAGCAAAGTGTCAGGAGGCCAGGGGACTGAAGCTTTCTTT
CDR3: CASSKVSGGQGTEAFF

J: TRBJ2-2
D: TRBD1
V: TRBV6-1
size: -
DNA: TGTGCCAGCAGTGAAGGGACAGGGCGGGCCGGGGAGCTGTTTTTT
CDR3: CASSEGTGRAGELFF

J: TRBJ2-5
D: TRBD1
V: TRBV30
size: few
DNA: TGTGCCTGGAGTTCAGGGGGCTCCCGGGAGACCCAGTACTTC
CDR3: CAWSSGGSRETQYF

J: TRBJ2-2
D: TRBD2
V: TRBV7-2
size: -
DNA: TGTGCCAGCAGCAGGGACAGCGGGAGGGTCACCGGGGAGCTGTTTTTT
CDR3: CASSRDSGRVTGELFF

J: TRBJ1-5
D: TRBD1
V: TRBV30
size: -
DNA: TGTGCCTGGGGTGTGTACGGACAGGGAGGTCAGCCCCAGCATTTT
CDR3: CAWGVYGQGGQPQHF

J: TRBJ2-7
D: -
V: TRBV6-1
size: -
DNA: TGTGCCAGCAGACAGACAGTTACCTACGAGCAGTACTTC
CDR3: CASRQTVTYEQYF

J: TRBJ2-7
D: -
V: TRBV19
size: -
DNA: TGTGCCAGTAGTATAGAGTGGAGAACCTACGAGCAGTACTTC
CDR3: CASSIEWRTYEQYF

J: TRBJ2-7
D: -
V: TRBV27
size: -
DNA: TGTGCCAGCAGTTTATCTAGGGCGGGGCGAACTTCTCAGTACTTC
CDR3: CASSLSRAGRTSQYF

J: TRBJ2-7
D: TRBD1
V: TRBV7-9
size: -
DNA: TGTGCCAGCAGCTCAGTCAGCTCAACGACAGGGCCGGGACAGTACTTC
CDR3: CASSSVSSTTGPGQYF

J: TRBJ2-5
D: TRBD1
V: TRBV27
size: -
DNA: TGTGCCAGCAGTTTTATGGGACAGGGGTGGGAGACCCAGTACTTC
CDR3: CASSFMGQGWETQYF

J: TRBJ2-5
D: -
V: TRBV9
size: -
DNA: TGTGCCAGCAGCGTCGATCCCCTGGGAAGGCGGGAAGAGACCCAGTACTTC
CDR3: CASSVDPLGRREETQYF

J: TRBJ2-1
D: TRBD2
V: TRBV28
size: once
DNA: TGTGCCAGCAGTTTAGTCACTAGCGGGCGCAATGAGCAGTTCTTC
CDR3: CASSLVTSGRNEQFF

J: TRBJ2-1
D: TRBD2
V: TRBV27
size: -
DNA: TGTGCCAGCAGTTTAAGCGGGAGGGCCGGCAATGAGCAGTTCTTC
CDR3: CASSLSGRAGNEQFF

J: TRBJ2-5
D: TRBD1
V: TRBV2
size: -
DNA: TGTGCCAGCAGTCAAGGACAGGGGGGGGAGACCCAGTACTTC
CDR3: CASSQGQGGETQYF

J: TRBJ2-7
D: TRBD1
V: TRBV4-1
size: -
DNA: TGCGCCAGCAGCACCTACCTCAGGGGGTCCGATTACGAGCAGTACTTC
CDR3: CASSTYLRGSDYEQYF

J: TRBJ2-7
D: -
V: TRBV19
size: once
DNA: TGTGCCAGTAGCTTCCCAGGACTCTCGATCTACGAGCAGTACTTC
CDR3: CASSFPGLSIYEQYF

J: TRBJ2-6
D: TRBD2
V: TRBV4-2
size: -
DNA: TGTGCCAGCAGCCCGGGACTAGCCTCTGGGGCCAACGTCCTGACTTTC
CDR3: CASSPGLASGANVLTF

J: TRBJ2-2
D: TRBD2
V: TRBV10-3
size: -
DNA: TGTGCCATCAGTCCTTGGCTAGCGGGTACCGGGGAGCTGTTTTTT
CDR3: CAISPWLAGTGELFF

J: TRBJ1-1
D: -
V: TRBV29-1
size: once
DNA: TGCAGCGTGACCGCCAGGGGAACTGAAGCTTTCTTT
CDR3: CSVTARGTEAFF

J: TRBJ1-3
D: -
V: TRBV5-1
size: -
DNA: TGCGCCAGCAGTTCCGGGAGCTCTGGAAACACCATATATTTT
CDR3: CASSSGSSGNTIYF

J: TRBJ1-4
D: TRBD1
V: TRBV6-1
size: -
DNA: TGTGCCAGCAGTGTAAGACAGGGGCAGGAGGAAAAACTGTTTTTT
CDR3: CASSVRQGQEEKLFF

J: TRBJ2-7
D: TRBD2
V: TRBV7-3
size: -
DNA: TGTGCCAGCAGCCGAAGCGGGAGCTACGAGCAGTACTTC
CDR3: CASSRSGSYEQYF

J: TRBJ1-2
D: TRBD1
V: TRBV4-1
size: -
DNA: TGCGCCAGCAGCCACCGCCCGGGACAGGGTTATGGCTACACCTTC
CDR3: CASSHRPGQGYGYTF

J: TRBJ1-5
D: -
V: TRBV7-9
size: -
DNA: TGTGCCAGCAGCTTATTAGGGAGAAATCAGCCCCAGCATTTT
CDR3: CASSLLGRNQPQHF